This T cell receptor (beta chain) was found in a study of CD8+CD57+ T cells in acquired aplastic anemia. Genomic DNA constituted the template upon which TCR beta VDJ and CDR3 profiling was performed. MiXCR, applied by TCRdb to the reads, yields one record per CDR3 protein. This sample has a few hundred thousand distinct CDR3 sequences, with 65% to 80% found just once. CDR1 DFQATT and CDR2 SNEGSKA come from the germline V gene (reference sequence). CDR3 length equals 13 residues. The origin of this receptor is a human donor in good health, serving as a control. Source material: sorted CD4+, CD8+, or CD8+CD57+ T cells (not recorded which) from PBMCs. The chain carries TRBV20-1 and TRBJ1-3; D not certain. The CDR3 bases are TGCAGCCCCGCAGTTAGCCGGGATAGCACCATATATTTT. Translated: CSPAVSRDSTIYF.